Included here is one T cell receptor (beta chain) sequence, with context. This sample stems from a study of blood T cell repertoires in COVID-19. Turning to the study itself: In each case, the material was cDNA or gDNA derived from T cells, B-cell-depleted T cells, or PBMCs.

In the source study's methods: Estimation of nucleated cell counts relied on the amplification of reference gene primers. TCRdb keeps only in-frame clones here, not all; method: immunoSEQ multiplex PCR. The V and J calls and clone size come from that table; D and trimming were worked out from the DNA. The sample lists under 170,000 clones, 65% to 90% occurring once. The CDR3 extends over 14 amino acids. The V and J ends lost 0 bases and 2 bases respectively, with 9 bases between them. The germline V gene has CDR1 SGDLS and CDR2 YYNGEE. The source is an older man with acute or convalescent COVID-19. This chain joins TRBV9 and TRBJ2-7; no clear D gene. The sample was peripheral blood. As DNA, the CDR3 is TGTGCCAGCAGCGTAGATTCAGGTCCCTACGAGCAGTACTTC. Amino acids: CASSVDSGPYEQYF.